What follows are 11 T cell receptor beta chains derived from one specimen sequenced in a study of OX40 agonist ivuxolimab in advanced cancers. Assay used: immunoSEQ multiplex PCR; TCRdb lists only in-frame clones, some missing. Counted here are tens of thousands of clones, around 83% occurring once; the ten biggest clones make up under 2.5%. The sample here was CD4+ or CD8+ T cells sorted from blood, taken in a trial of the OX40 agonist ivuxolimab. The receptors originated from an adult with an advanced solid tumor such as melanoma, head and neck, liver or kidney cancer.

The rearrangement joins TRBV6-6 to TRBJ2-1, with 9 positions matching TRBD2. This CDR3 has 13 amino acids. J was trimmed by 5 bases and V by 8 bases; bases with no gene match: 4. Germline V CDR1 and CDR2: MNHNY, SVGAGI (reference sequence). CDR3 loop: CASVSGGNNEQFF. The CDR3 DNA reads TGTGCCAGCGTCAGCGGGGGGAACAATGAGCAGTTCTTC.

This sequence joins TRBV5-6 and TRBJ1-4; TRBD1 aligns across 11 bases. This CDR3 is built from 18 residues. The germline V gene has CDR1 SGHDT and CDR2 YYEEEE. Unmatched junction bases numbered 8, after V lost 2 bases and J lost 2 bases. CDR3 coding DNA: TGTGCCAGCAGCTTTCGTGGACAGGGGGCTGGCACTAATGAAAAACTGTTTTTT. Residues: CASSFRGQGAGTNEKLFF.

This chain links TRBV2 with TRBJ2-1, with 9 positions matching TRBD1. CDR1 is SNHLY and CDR2 is FYNNEI in the germline V gene. The CDR3 is made up of 15 amino acids. Trimming removed 5 bases from V and 8 bases from J; junction bases left unmatched: 10. The CDR3 sequence is CASSTTGGRGDEQFF. For the CDR3, the DNA is TGTGCCAGCAGTACGACAGGGGGTAGGGGGGATGAGCAGTTCTTC.

This clone was counted a few times. The chain has TRBV30 and TRBJ1-5, with D possibly matching TRBD1 (6 bases). Germline values: CDR1 GTSNPN, CDR2 SVGIG (reference sequence). V lost 5 bases, J lost 2 bases, and 13 bases lay in between. This CDR3 is built from 14 residues. CDR3 DNA sequence: TGTGCCTGGGGGTCCTCAGGGGGCAATCAGCCCCAGCATTTT. Its translation: CAWGSSGGNQPQHF.

The rearrangement joins TRBV10-2 to TRBJ2-1; 10 bases match TRBD2. CDR3 length: 15 residues. Germline trimming cut 2 bases from V and 6 bases from J; bases unmatched to any gene: 4. Per germline, CDR1 WSHSY and CDR2 SAAADI. The CDR3 nucleotides read TGCGCCAGCAGTGAGGCGGCTAGCGGGAGCAATGAGCAGTTCTTC. Translated, it gives CASSEAASGSNEQFF.

The V and J genes are TRBV19 and TRBJ2-3; 8 nucleotides align to TRBD2. The CDR3 is 14 amino acids. Unmatched junction bases numbered 7, after V lost 9 bases and J lost 2 bases. Germline V gene lookup returns CDR1 LNHDA and CDR2 SQIVND (reference sequence). The CDR3 here is CASESGGHTDTQYF. CDR3 bases: TGTGCCAGCGAGAGCGGGGGACACACAGATACGCAGTATTTT. Looking up the rest from reference TRBV19 and TRBJ2-3 gives the full variable domain: DGGITQSPKYLFRKEGQNVTLSCEQNLNHDAMYWYRQDPGQGLRLIYYSQIVNDFQKGDIAEGYSVSREKKESFPLTVTSAQKNPTAFYLCASESGGHTDTQYFGPGTRLTVL.

This clone was recorded once. The chain recombines TRBV7-6 with TRBJ1-4; 10 nucleotides align to TRBD1. This CDR3 comprises 16 residues. Germline CDR1 SGHVS, CDR2 FNYEAQ. V trimming: 5 bases; J trimming: 3 bases; junction bases outside the gene matches: 6. CDR3 region: CASSLDRGRPNEKLFF. The CDR3 coding sequence is TGTGCCAGCAGCCTTGACAGGGGGCGACCTAATGAAAAACTGTTTTTT.

V gene TRBV5-5 combines with J gene TRBJ2-1; D is uncertain. From germline, CDR1 is SGHKS and CDR2 YYEKEE (reference sequence). The CDR3 covers 13 residues. V shed 0 bases and J shed 6 bases, with 7 bases lying between them. This CDR3 reads CASSLAVFNEQFF. The CDR3 bases are TGTGCCAGCAGCTTGGCAGTGTTCAATGAGCAGTTCTTC.

This clone was observed a single time. The chain has TRBV28 and TRBJ1-3; the D gene is possibly TRBD1 (5 bases). Per germline, CDR1 MDHEN and CDR2 SYDVKM. Trimming removed 6 bases from V and 0 bases from J, with 9 bases in between. The CDR3 consists of 14 residues. The CDR3 DNA sequence: TGTGCCAGCAGCCTCGGGGGCTCTGGAAACACCATATATTTT. The encoded protein is CASSLGGSGNTIYF. The full variable domain, in which reference TRBV28 and TRBJ1-3 provide the parts outside the CDR3, is DVKVTQSSRYLVKRTGEKVFLECVQDMDHENMFWYRQDPGLGLRLIYFSYDVKMKEKGDIPEGYSVSREKKERFSLILESASTNQTSMYLCASSLGGSGNTIYFGEGSWLTVV.

V and J are TRBV11-2 and TRBJ2-7; 8 nucleotides agree with TRBD1. V shed 5 bases, J shed 3 bases, and the junction held 6 bases outside the gene matches. The CDR3 spans 14 residues. CDR1 is SGHAT and CDR2 is FQNNGV in the germline V gene. Here the CDR3 DNA reads TGTGCCAGCAGCCAAACAGGGGGTTTCTACGAGCAGTACTTC. Translating it yields CASSQTGGFYEQYF. The complete variable domain, with remaining parts taken from reference TRBV11-2 and TRBJ2-7, reads EAGVAQSPRYKIIEKRQSVAFWCNPISGHATLYWYQQILGQGPKLLIQFQNNGVVDDSQLPKDRFSAERLKGVDSTLKIQPAKLEDSAVYLCASSQTGGFYEQYFGPGTRLTVT.

This chain links TRBV27 with TRBJ1-5, with D uncertain. The germline CDR1 and CDR2 sequences are MNHEY and SMNVEV (reference sequence). V was clipped by 5 bases and J by 0 bases, with 11 bases between them. The CDR3 loop spans 15 amino acids. This CDR3 is CASSAYSFSNQPQHF. The CDR3 DNA reads TGTGCCAGCAGTGCATACAGTTTTAGCAATCAGCCCCAGCATTTT.